Following are 19 T cell receptor beta chains from one sample sequenced in a study of blood T cells in healthy people across ages. Using a J-beta primer mix together with a sample-barcoded 5' primer, a second PCR was run for roughly 7 to 11 cycles. One entry per CDR3 protein results from TCRdb running MiXCR on the 5' RACE reads. The data hold roughly 500,000 distinct CDR3 sequences, with 27% observed a single time. The sequenced material came from blood. The receptors come from a woman in her seventies in good health.

The gene calls are TRBV28 and TRBJ2-3; 7 bases agree with TRBD1. Trimming at V came to 6 bases and at J to 6 bases, leaving 9 bases not matched to a gene. The germline CDR1 and CDR2 sequences are MDHEN and SYDVKM. The CDR3 is 14 residues long. CDR3 loop: CASRSGQASDTQYF. In nucleotides, the CDR3 is TGTGCCAGCAGAAGCGGACAGGCCTCGGATACGCAGTATTTT.

There are a few counts of this clonotype. CDR3 amino acids: CASSVQTSNTDTQYF. DNA of the CDR3: TGTGCCAGCTCGGTGCAGACGAGCAACACAGATACGCAGTATTTT. The V gene is TRBV18, the J gene TRBJ2-3; D uncertain. V was cut by 6 bases and J by 2 bases, with 15 bases left in between. The germline V gene encodes CDR1 KGHSH and CDR2 LQKENI. The CDR3 contains 15 residues.

This chain joins TRBV20-1 and TRBJ2-4; 12 nucleotides align to TRBD1. V dropped 2 bases and J dropped 2; count of bases not matched to a gene: 4. This CDR3 has 16 residues. CDR1 and CDR2 (germline): DFQATT, SNEGSKA (reference sequence). CDR3 DNA sequence: TGCAGTGCTAGACCGGGACAGGGGGCGACCAAAAACATTCAGTACTTC. Its translation is CSARPGQGATKNIQYF.

This clonotype was counted a few times. The CDR3 nucleotides read TGCAGTGCTAGCAGAGGCCAGGGTACCAGCGGGGGGTCTGCCGGAAACATTCAGTACTTC. Protein product: CSASRGQGTSGGSAGNIQYF. The rearrangement joins TRBV20-1 to TRBJ2-4, with TRBD2 matching over 9 bases. J gave up 6 bases and V 3 bases, and 24 bases lay outside the gene matches. The germline V gene has CDR1 DFQATT and CDR2 SNEGSKA (reference sequence). The CDR3 covers 20 residues.

The CDR3: CASSGGASGPYEQYF. CDR3 coding DNA: TGTGCCAGCAGCGGGGGGGCTAGTGGTCCCTACGAGCAGTACTTC. This chain connects TRBV7-2 to TRBJ2-7, with D possibly being TRBD2 (7 bases). Germline V CDR1 and CDR2: SGHTA, FQGNSA. The CDR3 extends over 15 amino acids. Trimming removed 5 bases from V and 2 bases from J, with 16 bases in between.

This clonotype was observed a handful of times. The rearrangement joins TRBV29-1 to TRBJ2-3, with 7 bases that match TRBD1. Germline V CDR1 and CDR2: SQVTM, ANQGSEA. The CDR3 runs 12 residues. With 3 bases clipped from V and 3 bases from J, the junction kept 0 bases outside the gene matches. The CDR3: CSVEGQTDTQYF. CDR3 coding DNA: TGCAGCGTTGAGGGACAGACAGATACGCAGTATTTT.

V is TRBV4-3 and J is TRBJ2-5; weak D call: TRBD2 (6 bases). This CDR3 spans 15 amino acids. Germline V gene sequence: CDR1 LGHNA, CDR2 YSLEER. Deletions cut 0 bases from V and 5 bases from J, with 13 bases between. The CDR3 nucleotides read TGCGCCAGCAGCCAAGATAGGGGTGCGGGGGAGACCCAGTACTTC. Its translation is CASSQDRGAGETQYF.

Notes on this clonotype: One end of the junction fails to match germline, which may point to a read error. The chain links TRBV7-9 to TRBJ1-4, with no clear D. The CDR3 has 16 amino acids. Germline V gene data show CDR1 as SEHNR and CDR2 as FQNEAQ (reference sequence). In DNA form, the CDR3 reads TGTGCCAGCAGCTTAGGGACGATATCAACTAATGAAGAACTGTTTTTT. It codes for CASSLGTISTNEELFF.

This clonotype showed up just a few times. This rearrangement joins TRBV20-1 to TRBJ2-5; D gene unclear. The germline gives CDR1 DFQATT, CDR2 SNEGSKA (reference sequence). This CDR3 spans 14 amino acids. Trimming took 1 base from V and 5 from J, leaving 14 bases between them. The CDR3 DNA is TGCAGTGCTAGAGTGCCAGGAAAAGGGGAGACCCAGTACTTC. Protein sequence: CSARVPGKGETQYF.

The chain combines TRBV6-1 with TRBJ2-2; 9 nucleotides agree with TRBD1. J gave up 4 bases and V 11 bases, and 8 bases lay outside the gene matches. Germline-derived CDR1 and CDR2 are MNHNS and SASEGT. This CDR3 spans 14 amino acids. The CDR3 sequence is CAGTRTGATGELFF. DNA of the CDR3: TGTGCCGGAACCCGGACAGGGGCCACCGGGGAGCTGTTTTTT.

This clonotype was counted ten times or more. The J gene is TRBJ2-5, the V gene TRBV2; D is undetermined. Germline V gives CDR1 SNHLY, CDR2 FYNNEI. V lost 7 bases and J 7 bases, leaving 10 bases between the germline ends. The CDR3 length is 11 residues. CDR3 sequence: CASTLLGTQYF. For the CDR3, the DNA is TGTGCCAGCACCCTTCTCGGGACCCAGTACTTC.

This clonotype was detected ten times or more. One end of the junction is discordant with germline, which a read error may explain. The chain uses TRBV2 and TRBJ2-5; D is uncertain. Per germline, CDR1 SNHLY and CDR2 FYNNEI. The CDR3 length is 10 residues. The CDR3 spells CASSVETQYF. CDR3 nucleotide sequence: TGCGCCAGCAGCGTAGAGACCCAGTACTTC.

The chain joins TRBV18 to TRBJ1-6; D is undetermined. The CDR3 spans 16 residues. V lost 5 bases, J lost 7 bases, and 18 bases lay in between. The V gene's germline CDR1 is KGHSH and CDR2 LQKENI. In DNA, the CDR3 is TGTGCCAGCTCAGTTCAGGAGGTCGGCTTCAATTCACCCCTCCACTTT. This gives the protein CASSVQEVGFNSPLHF.

This clonotype was seen only a few times. V is TRBV7-2 and J is TRBJ1-5; D gene ambiguous. Trimming shortened V by 0 bases and J by 4 bases, and 7 bases separated the two germline ends. The CDR3 has 14 amino acids. Germline V gene sequence: CDR1 SGHTA, CDR2 FQGNSA. The CDR3 sequence: CASSLARINQPQHF. The CDR3 coding sequence is TGTGCCAGCAGCTTAGCTCGTATTAATCAGCCCCAGCATTTT.

This clonotype turned up a few times. The chain is built from TRBV30 and TRBJ2-6, with D unclear. Germline values: CDR1 GTSNPN, CDR2 SVGIG (reference sequence). This CDR3 spans 14 amino acids. Between the trimmed V and J ends, which lost 5 bases and 2 bases, there was a span of 10 bases. CDR3 nucleotide sequence: TGTGCCTGGGATCTACAAACTGGGGCCAACGTCCTGACTTTC. Its translation: CAWDLQTGANVLTF.

This sequence joins TRBV6-1 and TRBJ1-1, with 7 bases identical to TRBD1. CDR1 and CDR2 from the germline V gene are MNHNS and SASEGT. J lost 5 bases, V lost 3 bases, and 6 bases had no gene match. CDR3 length: 14 amino acids. The CDR3 protein is CASSEAGGRTEAFF. The CDR3 DNA sequence: TGTGCCAGCAGTGAGGCAGGGGGTCGGACTGAAGCTTTCTTT.

This clonotype was seen a few times. This chain uses TRBV4-3 with TRBJ2-7; D possibly uses TRBD1 or TRBD2 (5 bases each). CDR3 length: 15 amino acids. CDR1 and CDR2 (germline): LGHNA, YSLEER. Trimming left V 4 bases short and J 4 bases short, with 17 bases between. CDR3 bases: TGCGCCAGCAGCCTTGGGACGGCCGGTAGTTACGAGCAGTACTTC. This translates into CASSLGTAGSYEQYF.

The rearrangement uses TRBV29-1 and TRBJ1-2; tentative D call: TRBD1 (5 bases). Germline CDR1 is SQVTM and CDR2 is ANQGSEA. V dropped 2 bases and J dropped 6 bases, with 13 bases sitting between them. The CDR3 has 13 amino acids. This chain's CDR3 is CSVEMGGEDGYTF. Here the CDR3 DNA reads TGCAGCGTTGAAATGGGAGGGGAAGATGGCTACACCTTC.

The rearrangement uses TRBV6-2 or TRBV6-3 and TRBJ2-5, with 8 bases that match TRBD2. The ends lost 4 bases at V and 5 bases at J; junction bases unmatched: 15. The CDR3 covers 17 residues. CDR1 MNHEY and CDR2 SVGEGT come from the germline V gene. The CDR3 nucleotides read TGTGCCAGCAGTTCCGTTGTATCGGGGGGGCCGGAGGAGACCCAGTACTTC. Translation: CASSSVVSGGPEETQYF.